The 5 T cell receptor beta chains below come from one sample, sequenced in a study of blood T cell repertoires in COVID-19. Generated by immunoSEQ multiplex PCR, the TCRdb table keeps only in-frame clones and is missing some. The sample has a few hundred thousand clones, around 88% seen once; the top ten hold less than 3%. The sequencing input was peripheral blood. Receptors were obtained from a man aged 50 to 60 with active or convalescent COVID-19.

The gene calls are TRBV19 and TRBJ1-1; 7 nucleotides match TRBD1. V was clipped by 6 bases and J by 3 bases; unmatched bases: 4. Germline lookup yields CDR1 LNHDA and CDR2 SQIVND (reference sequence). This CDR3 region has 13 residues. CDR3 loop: CASRTTGDTEAFF. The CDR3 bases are TGTGCCAGTAGAACAACAGGGGACACTGAAGCTTTCTTT.

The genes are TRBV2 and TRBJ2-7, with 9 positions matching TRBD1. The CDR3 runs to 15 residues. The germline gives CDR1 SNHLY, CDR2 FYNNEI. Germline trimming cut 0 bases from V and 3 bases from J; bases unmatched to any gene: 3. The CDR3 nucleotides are TGTGCCAGCAGTGAAGCGGACAGGGGCCTCTACGAGCAGTACTTC. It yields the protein CASSEADRGLYEQYF.

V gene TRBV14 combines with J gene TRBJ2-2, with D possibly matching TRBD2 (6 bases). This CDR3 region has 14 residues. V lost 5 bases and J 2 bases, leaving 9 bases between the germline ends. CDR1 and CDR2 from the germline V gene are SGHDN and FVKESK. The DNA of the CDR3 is TGTGCCAGCAGCAGGACTATTAACACCGGGGAGCTGTTTTTT. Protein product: CASSRTINTGELFF.

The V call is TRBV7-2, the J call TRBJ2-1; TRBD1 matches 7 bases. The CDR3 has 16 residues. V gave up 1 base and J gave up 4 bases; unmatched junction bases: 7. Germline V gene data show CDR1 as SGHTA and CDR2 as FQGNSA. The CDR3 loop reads CASSLVWDRGYNEQFF. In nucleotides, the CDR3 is TGTGCCAGCAGCTTAGTTTGGGACAGAGGGTACAATGAGCAGTTCTTC.

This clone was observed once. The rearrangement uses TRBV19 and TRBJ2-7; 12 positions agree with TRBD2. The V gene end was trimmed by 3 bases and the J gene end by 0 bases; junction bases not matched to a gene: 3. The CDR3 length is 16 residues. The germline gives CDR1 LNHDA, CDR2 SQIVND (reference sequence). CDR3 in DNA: TGTGCCAGTAGTATTGGACTAGCGGGGCACTCCTACGAGCAGTACTTC. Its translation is CASSIGLAGHSYEQYF.